This T cell receptor beta chain was recovered during a study of T cells in Graves' hyperthyroidism and ophthalmopathy. Regarding the study as a whole: Most thyroid clonotypes that were expanded above 0.001 also turned up in blood.

Uncontrolled infection, other autoimmune disease, pregnancy and lactation each barred patients from inclusion. Diagnostic assessment was based on clinical symptoms, serum thyroxine and TRAb, thyroid ultrasound and orbital computed tomography. The investigators amplified TCR beta CDR3 regions from RNA transcripts. First-round RT-PCR of the TCR CDR3 relied on the HTBI primer set. MiXCR, applied by TCRdb to the multiplex PCR reads, yields one record per CDR3 protein. The sample has under 300,000 distinct CDR3 sequences, 12% to 15% seen once. At least ten counts were recorded for this clonotype. Its target is unknown. Germline V lookup: CDR1 DFQATT, CDR2 SNEGSKA (reference sequence). The CDR3 has 13 amino acids. Between the trimmed V and J ends, which lost 5 bases and 4 bases, there was a span of 14 bases.

The sequencing sample was made of blood. The sequence was collected from a middle-aged woman with Graves' hyperthyroidism. V and J are TRBV20-1 and TRBJ1-2; possibly TRBD1 for D (5 bases). For the CDR3, the DNA is TGCAGTGCTTTCAGGGTCGGGGCCTATGGCTACACCTTC. Translation: CSAFRVGAYGYTF.